This T cell receptor beta chain was captured in a study of Ad26.COV2.S vaccination and SARS-CoV-2 variants (dated by TCRdb to the early 2020s). With respect to the entire study: Donors in the vaccine arm were drawn from COV1001, a multicentre, randomized, double-blind, placebo-controlled phase I-IIa trial testing Ad26.COV2.S in healthy adults. Trial participants were randomized into five groups of five, in which low-dose or high-dose Ad26.COV2.S was given once or twice, or placebo was given on both occasions. TCRbeta repertoire sequencing served as the tool for gauging how specific and how broad the SARS-CoV-2-reactive T cell receptors were following Ad26.COV2.S vaccination. A total of 32 samples were included in the TCR-sequenced set, comprising some 20 Ad26.COV2.S vaccine recipients, 5 placebo recipients and 8 SARS-CoV-2 convalescent individuals. Ad26.COV2.S was administered intramuscularly at a dose of 5x10^10 or 1x10^11 viral particles, either as one shot or as two shots given 56 days apart. Blinding of investigators to trial group allocation was maintained during experiments and outcome assessment.

Spanning cysteine to phenylalanine, the CDR3 consists of 15 amino acids. Solely the CDR3 DNA is kept, with 45 bases framed from the first base. V is reduced by 5 bases and J by 2 bases, leaving a spacing of 13 bases between them. CDR1 is given as LNHDA and CDR2 as SQIVND, both from the germline V gene (reference sequence). Points on this clone: The antigen this receptor binds is unknown. Nothing much larger sits one base from this clone, and base qualities are not available.

What the work shows at the level of the full study, not this receptor alone: Comparing responses between vaccine doses or regimens was not something the study was powered to do. Compared with placebo recipients, Ad26.COV2.S recipients showed higher spike-specific TCR breadth (P = 0.0014). Non-spike TCR breadth was comparable between vaccine and placebo recipients, consistent with the vaccine containing only spike. The authors noted that the TCR breadth and depth analyses may have underestimated total T cell responses. After vaccination, substantial breadth of spike-specific CD8+ and CD4+ T cell responses was reported.

Read against the paper, the sample's treatment or condition label means: some 20 received Ad26.COV2.S at low or high dose, single or two shots; 5 received placebo; per-sample allocation not given. For vaccine and placebo recipients, repertoires were sequenced using samples collected on day 63 after the first injection. Cohort 1b enrolled around 23 adults aged 18-55 years at a single site in Boston, USA, between 29 July and 7 August 2020. Ad26.COV2.S was a replication-incompetent adenovirus type 26 vector expressing a prefusion-stabilized SARS-CoV-2 spike protein from the original Wuhan strain. The immunoSEQ Assay was the method used to sequence TCRbeta CDR3 regions. After extraction, genomic DNA underwent amplification by bias-controlled multiplex PCR, followed by high-throughput sequencing. In the authors' own workflow: To quantify the absolute abundance of every unique TCRbeta CDR3 region, sequences were collapsed and filtered. Usable DNA was measured by amplifying reference genes present in all nucleated cells, and TCRbeta template counts were normalized to that usable DNA to estimate T cell fraction. Repertoire TCRs were annotated as SARS-CoV-2-specific by exact matching of V gene, CDR3 amino acid sequence and J gene to a known reactive TCR set. The reference SARS-CoV-2 TCR set was derived from MIRA and filtered for enrichment in COVID-19-positive ImmuneCODE repertoires, a step that removed public or cross-reactive TCRs. Drawing on the MIRA antigens, annotated TCRs were analysed further at the level of specific ORF or position within ORF. Breadth was defined as the number of annotated unique rearrangements divided by the total number of unique productive rearrangements, and depth was defined as the summed frequency of the annotated unique rearrangements. Two-sided Wilcoxon rank-sum tests were used to compare TCR breadth between groups. TCRdb provides this immuneACCESS table in a form limited to in-frame rearrangements. Some clones are lacking; in checked studies, under half of them reflect an unresolved V gene, and why the rest are absent is not known. Clone size and the V and J calls come from that table; the DNA yielded D and trimming. The sample data list more than 400,000 clones, and about 90% of these were observed just once. The ten largest clonotypes hold 1.5% to 2% of the sample.

The sequence links TRBV19 to TRBJ2-1, with the D gene call left open. The sequences come from peripheral blood, collected in a trial of Ad26.COV2.S vaccine versus placebo. This TCR came from a person aged 18-65 years who received the Ad26.COV2.S COVID-19 vaccine or a placebo. The CDR3 amino acid sequence is: CASSPTMGTYNEQFF. The nucleotide sequence reads TGTGCCAGTAGTCCGACCATGGGGACCTACAATGAGCAGTTCTTC.